This TCR beta chain was obtained from a study of T-cell memory formation after mild COVID-19 (dated by TCRdb to 2020 to 2022). General notes on the study: TCR sequence clusters from the two donors were largely donor specific. The cohort was made up of two young adult volunteers, one female and one male, who were previously healthy. In a couple of donors, T-cell clones that expanded and contracted after mild COVID-19 were followed by sequencing TCRalpha and TCRbeta repertoires longitudinally. Study-wide findings and limitations: Contracting CD4+ clones were located mainly in the CM and EM memory subsets, whereas CD8+ clones were found to be enriched in EMRA. Some responding clones were found in pre-infection memory, which suggests that pre-existing cross-reactive memory T cells took part in the SARS-CoV-2 response. Balanced CD4/CD8 phenotypes were observed for clones contracting from day 15 to 85, whereas a bias towards CD4+ was observed for a second wave of clones expanding from day 15 to 37. Whether the second-wave clones peaking on day 37 were SARS-CoV-2 specific was not confirmed. The study covered only a couple of mild cases, and larger cohorts including severe cases with pre-infection samples were considered necessary.

Ficoll-Paque density gradient centrifugation was the method used to isolate PBMCs. TCRdb shows the sequencer as Illumina NovaSeq 6000. TCRalpha and TCRbeta cDNA libraries were built by 5'RACE with constant-segment primers, adding sample barcodes and unique molecular identifiers. Trizol reagent was used to extract RNA from every sample. Library amplification was performed in two PCR steps, and a second sample barcode and Illumina TruSeq adapters were introduced in the second step. Sequencing of the libraries was done on an Illumina NovaSeq, producing 2 x 150 bp paired-end reads. The original pipeline was this. The reads were demultiplexed and collapsed into UMI-guided consensus sequences using migec v1.2.7. Using mixcr v2.1.11, UMI consensuses were aligned to TRA and TRB V and J templates and then assembled into clonotypes. A clonotype was counted as expanded or contracted only if both edgeR and NoisET called the change significant, with noise models trained on biological replicates. edgeR calls used a false discovery rate-adjusted p below 0.01 and a log2 fold-change threshold of 1. As an exploratory analysis of dynamics, max-normalized trajectories of the 1000 most abundant clonotypes were examined with PCA combined with hierarchical clustering. Separately sequenced CD4+ and CD8+ repertoires were used to assign the CD4 or CD8 phenotype of responding clones. Clones were called with MiXCR by TCRdb after fastp trimmed the public reads at Q25, and only in-frame beta chains were retained. Every entry covers one CDR3 protein and lists the most common genes and DNA from its rows. These V and J calls derive from TCRdb rather than the authors' analysis. The sample profile shows around 200,000 distinct CDR3 sequences; over 9.5% of them were found once. The ten top clones hold approximately 3% of the sample.

V loses 3 bases, J loses 0 bases, and the germline ends lie 12 bases apart. Inclusive of the bounding cysteine and phenylalanine, the CDR3 is 16 residues long. The retained sequence is limited to the CDR3, 48 bases, with the frame set at the first base. For CDR1 and CDR2, the germline V gene lists SGHNT and YENEEA. This clonotype has at least ten counts. Its antigen is currently not known. No qualities accompany the bases; no much larger clone lies one base away. Specimen: PBMCs or a T cell subset sorted from them (not recorded which). The receptor chain draws on TRBV11-3 and TRBJ2-1; the best D guess is TRBD2, with 6 bases matching. The sequence was collected from a man younger than 30 who had mild COVID-19 (a few samples of this study predate the infection). The sample titles of this study are shuffled in the database, so cell type and time point are left out; the donor was told from shared clones. The bases read TGTGCCAGCAGCTTGCTCGCGGGGTACTCCTACAATGAGCAGTTCTTC. Translated, it gives CASSLLAGYSYNEQFF.